This T cell receptor (beta chain) was sequenced for a study of regulatory T cells in long-lasting Graves disease. The time point was: newly diagnosed GD, antithyroid drugs for less than 3 months. Researchers made the TCR library from RNA that was extracted from PBMCs. V lost 1 base and J lost 4, with 14 bases in between. Germline V gene data show CDR1 as LGHDT and CDR2 as YNNKEL (reference sequence). The CDR3 has 16 amino acids. Building the TCR beta libraries relied on iRepertoire HTBI primers, and CDR3 regions underwent Arm-PCR. One entry per CDR3 protein results from TCRdb running MiXCR on the multiplex PCR reads. The data show about 540,000 distinct CDR3 sequences, approximately 12% seen once. This clonotype was detected many times. The same sample was also studied in work on T cells in Graves' hyperthyroidism and ophthalmopathy. From that study: The study defined stable Graves' hyperthyroidism as no ophthalmopathy progression within 18 months.

Specimen: peripheral blood mononuclear cells (PBMCs), collected at new diagnosis, from a patient treated with antithyroid drugs. This TCR was sampled from a man aged 25-40 years with Graves disease. This rearrangement joins TRBV3-1 to TRBJ1-3, with TRBD1 as a possible D gene (5 bases). DNA of the CDR3: TGTGCCAGCAGCCAAGGGTCAGGGTTTAAGGGAAACACCATATATTTT. It encodes CASSQGSGFKGNTIYF.